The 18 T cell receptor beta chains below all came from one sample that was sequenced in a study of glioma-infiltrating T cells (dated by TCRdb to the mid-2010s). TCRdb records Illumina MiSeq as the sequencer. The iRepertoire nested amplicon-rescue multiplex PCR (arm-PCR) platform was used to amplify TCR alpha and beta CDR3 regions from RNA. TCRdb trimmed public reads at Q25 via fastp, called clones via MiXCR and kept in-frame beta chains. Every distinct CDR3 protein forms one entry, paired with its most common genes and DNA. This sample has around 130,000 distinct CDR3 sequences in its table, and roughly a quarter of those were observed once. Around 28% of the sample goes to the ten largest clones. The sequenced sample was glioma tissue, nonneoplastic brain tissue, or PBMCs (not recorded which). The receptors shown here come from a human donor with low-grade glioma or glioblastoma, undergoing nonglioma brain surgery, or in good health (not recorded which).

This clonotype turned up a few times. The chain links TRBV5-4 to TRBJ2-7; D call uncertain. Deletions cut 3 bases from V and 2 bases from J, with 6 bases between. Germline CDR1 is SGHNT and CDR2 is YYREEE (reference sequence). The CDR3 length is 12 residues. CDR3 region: CASSYDAYEQYV. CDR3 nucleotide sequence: TGTGCCAGCAGCTACGACGCCTACGAGCAGTACGTC.

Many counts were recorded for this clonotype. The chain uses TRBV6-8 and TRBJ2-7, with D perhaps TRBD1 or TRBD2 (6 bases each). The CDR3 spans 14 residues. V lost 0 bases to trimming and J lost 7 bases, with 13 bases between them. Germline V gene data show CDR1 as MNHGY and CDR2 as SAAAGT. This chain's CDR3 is CASSYSRRGIEQYV. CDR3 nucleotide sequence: TGTGCCAGCAGTTACTCGAGGAGGGGGATAGAGCAGTACGTC.

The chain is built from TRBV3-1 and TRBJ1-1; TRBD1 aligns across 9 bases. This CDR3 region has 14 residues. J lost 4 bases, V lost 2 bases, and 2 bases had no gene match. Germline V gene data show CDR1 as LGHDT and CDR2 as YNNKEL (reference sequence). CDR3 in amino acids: CASSQQDRGTEAFF. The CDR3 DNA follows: TGTGCCAGCAGCCAACAGGACAGGGGCACTGAAGCTTTCTTT.

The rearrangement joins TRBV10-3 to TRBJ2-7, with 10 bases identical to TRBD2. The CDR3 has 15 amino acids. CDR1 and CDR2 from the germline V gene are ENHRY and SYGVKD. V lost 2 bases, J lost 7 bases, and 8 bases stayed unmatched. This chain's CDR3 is CAISEGLAGAREQYV. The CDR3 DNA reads TGTGCCATCAGTGAGGGTCTAGCGGGGGCTAGGGAGCAGTACGTC.

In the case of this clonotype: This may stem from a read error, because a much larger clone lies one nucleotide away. Here the CDR3 reads CASSQANMGFRNNEAFF. CDR3 sequence (DNA): TGCGCCAGCAGCCAAGCCAATATGGGATTCAGGAACAATGAAGCTTTCTTT. V and J are TRBV4-1 and TRBJ1-1, with D unresolved. The length of the CDR3 is 17 residues. Germline loops: CDR1 MGHRA, CDR2 YSYEKL.

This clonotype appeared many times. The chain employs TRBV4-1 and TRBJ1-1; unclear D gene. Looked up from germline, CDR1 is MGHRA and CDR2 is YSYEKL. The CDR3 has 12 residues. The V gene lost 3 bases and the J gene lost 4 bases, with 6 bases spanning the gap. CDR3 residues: CASSHSGTEAFF. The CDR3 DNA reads TGCGCCAGCAGCCACAGTGGCACTGAAGCTTTCTTT.

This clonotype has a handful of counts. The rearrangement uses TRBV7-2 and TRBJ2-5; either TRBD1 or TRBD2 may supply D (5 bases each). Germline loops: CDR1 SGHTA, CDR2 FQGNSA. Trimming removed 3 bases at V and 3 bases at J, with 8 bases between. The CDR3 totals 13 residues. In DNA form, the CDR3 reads TGTGCCAGCAGCTTGGGACCGAAAGAGACCCAGTACTTC. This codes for CASSLGPKETQYF.

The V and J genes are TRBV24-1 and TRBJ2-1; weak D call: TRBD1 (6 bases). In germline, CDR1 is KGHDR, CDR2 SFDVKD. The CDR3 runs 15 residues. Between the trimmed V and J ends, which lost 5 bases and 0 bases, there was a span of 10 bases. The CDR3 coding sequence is TGTGCCACCAGTGGTCCCAGGGGCTCCTACAATGAGCAGTTCTTC. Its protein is CATSGPRGSYNEQFF.

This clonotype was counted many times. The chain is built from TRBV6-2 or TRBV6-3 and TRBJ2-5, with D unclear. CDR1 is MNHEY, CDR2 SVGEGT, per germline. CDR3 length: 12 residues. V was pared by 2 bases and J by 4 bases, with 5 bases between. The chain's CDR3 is CASSYATETQYF. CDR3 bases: TGTGCCAGCAGTTACGCCACAGAGACCCAGTACTTC.

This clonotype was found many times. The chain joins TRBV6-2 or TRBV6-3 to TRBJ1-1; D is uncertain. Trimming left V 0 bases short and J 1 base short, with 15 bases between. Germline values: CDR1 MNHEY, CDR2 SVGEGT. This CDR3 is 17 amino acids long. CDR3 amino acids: CASSYSSGGFKNTEAFF. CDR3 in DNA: TGTGCCAGCAGTTACTCGAGTGGAGGGTTCAAGAACACTGAAGCTTTCTTT.

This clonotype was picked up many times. CDR3 sequence: CASSLSPSGGGEQFF. For the CDR3, the DNA is TGTGCCAGCAGCTTATCGCCTAGCGGGGGAGGTGAGCAGTTCTTC. The V call is TRBV7-6, the J call TRBJ2-1, with 10 bases fitting TRBD2. Trimming cost V 2 bases and J 9 bases; bases outside gene matches: 7. Germline V lookup: CDR1 SGHVS, CDR2 FNYEAQ. The CDR3 runs to 15 residues.

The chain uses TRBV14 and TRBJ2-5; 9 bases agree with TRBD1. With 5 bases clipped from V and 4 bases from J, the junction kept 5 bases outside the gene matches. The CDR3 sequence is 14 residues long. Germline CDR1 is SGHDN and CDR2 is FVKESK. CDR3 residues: CASSIRQGVETQYF. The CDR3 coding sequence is TGTGCCAGCAGCATTCGACAGGGGGTAGAGACCCAGTACTTC.

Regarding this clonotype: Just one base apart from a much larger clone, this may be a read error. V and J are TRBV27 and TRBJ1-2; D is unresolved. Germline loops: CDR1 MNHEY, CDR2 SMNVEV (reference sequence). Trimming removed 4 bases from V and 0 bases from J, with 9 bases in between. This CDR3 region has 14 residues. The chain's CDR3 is CASSSPEPNYGYTF. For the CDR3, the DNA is TGTGCCAGCAGTTCCCCGGAGCCTAACTATGGCTACACCTTC.

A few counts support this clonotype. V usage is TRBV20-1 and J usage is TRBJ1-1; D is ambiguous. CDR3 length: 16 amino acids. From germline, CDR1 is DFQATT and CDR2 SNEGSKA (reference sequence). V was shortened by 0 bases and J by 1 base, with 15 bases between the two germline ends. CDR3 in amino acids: CSARDRHLLGNTEAFF. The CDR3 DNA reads TGCAGTGCTAGAGATCGGCACCTTCTAGGGAACACTGAAGCTTTCTTT.

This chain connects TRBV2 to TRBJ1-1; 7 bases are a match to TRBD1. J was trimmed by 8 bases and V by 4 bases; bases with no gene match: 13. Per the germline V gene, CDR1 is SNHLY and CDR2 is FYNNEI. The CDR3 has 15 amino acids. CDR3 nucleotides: TGTGCCAGCAGTGCCCGAAGAGGGACAGCTGGCGAAGCTTTCTTT. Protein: CASSARRGTAGEAFF.

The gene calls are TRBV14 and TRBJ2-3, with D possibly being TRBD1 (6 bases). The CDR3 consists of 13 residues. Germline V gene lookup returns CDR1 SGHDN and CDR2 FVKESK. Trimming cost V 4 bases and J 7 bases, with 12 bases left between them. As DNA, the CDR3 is TGTGCCAGCAGCCCGTTCGGGGACAATACGCAGTATTTT. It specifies CASSPFGDNTQYF.

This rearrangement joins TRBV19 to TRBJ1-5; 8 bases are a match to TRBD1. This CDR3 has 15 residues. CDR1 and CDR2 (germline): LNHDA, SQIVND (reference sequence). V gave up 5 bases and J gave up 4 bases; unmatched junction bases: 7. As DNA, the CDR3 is TGTGCCAGTAGTGGGGGACAGGCAGGGAATCAGCCCCAGCATTTT. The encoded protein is CASSGGQAGNQPQHF.

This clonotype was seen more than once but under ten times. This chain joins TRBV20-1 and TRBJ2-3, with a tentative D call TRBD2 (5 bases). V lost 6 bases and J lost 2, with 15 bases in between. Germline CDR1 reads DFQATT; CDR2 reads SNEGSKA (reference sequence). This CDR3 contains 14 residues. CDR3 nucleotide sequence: TGCAGTGCGGGAGCGGAACCGTTCACAGATACGCAGTATTTT. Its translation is CSAGAEPFTDTQYF.